The 32 T cell receptor beta chains below come from one sample, sequenced in a study of vaccination and CD4 T cells after COVID-19. These receptors have no known antigen. Sequenced with the Oncomine TCR Beta short-read assay was DNA taken from cultured CD4+ T cells. In TCRdb, the PCR reads were re-called with MiXCR into one record per CDR3 protein. The repertoire holds approximately 15,000 distinct CDR3 sequences, about 32% seen once, with more than 12% in the top ten. The treatment here: roughly 10-day PBMC culture with coronavirus spike peptide pools or control peptides (ViraFEST assay). The sequenced sample was cultured CD4+ T cells from blood. The receptors shown here come from a human donor with COVID-19.

This rearrangement joins TRBV10-3 to TRBJ1-5; D is perhaps TRBD1 (5 bases). Germline CDR1 and CDR2: ENHRY and SYGVKD. V lost 0 bases, J lost 4 bases, and 22 bases lay in between. The CDR3 runs to 19 residues. DNA of the CDR3: TGTGCCATCAGTGAGTCGAATCTGGGCAGGGAACAGGCAAATCAGCCCCAGCATTTT. Protein: CAISESNLGREQANQPQHF.

This sequence joins TRBV11-2 and TRBJ1-6; D possibly corresponds to TRBD1 (6 bases). The V end was cut by 2 bases, the J end by 7 bases, with 12 bases between. The CDR3 totals 15 residues. CDR1 is SGHAT and CDR2 is FQNNGV in the germline V gene. Here the CDR3 DNA reads TGTGCCAGCAGCTTATTGGGCCAGGGGAATTCACCCCTCCACTTT. Translating gives CASSLLGQGNSPLHF.

The table lists this clonotype with a few counts. The chain combines TRBV27 with TRBJ2-7, with 8 bases aligning to TRBD1. The trim removed 5 bases at V and 4 bases at J, leaving 7 bases unmatched. Germline CDR1 reads MNHEY; CDR2 reads SMNVEV (reference sequence). The length of the CDR3 is 14 residues. This chain's CDR3 is CASSTPDRAYEQYF. Here the CDR3 DNA reads TGTGCCAGCAGTACCCCGGACAGGGCTTACGAGCAGTACTTC.

Concerning this clonotype: The junction departs from germline at one end; a sequencing error may be responsible. The V gene is TRBV7-7, the J gene TRBJ2-1; 8 bases match TRBD1. The CDR3 is 13 amino acids. In germline, CDR1 is SSHAT, CDR2 FNYEAQ (reference sequence). CDR3 sequence (DNA): TGTGCTAGCAGCTTAGACAGGGGAAATGAGCAGTTCTTC. Translated, it gives CASSLDRGNEQFF.

This clonotype was detected only a few times. J is TRBJ1-3 and V is TRBV19, with TRBD1 matching over 9 bases. The CDR3 runs 13 residues. Germline CDR1 LNHDA, CDR2 SQIVND (reference sequence). Germline trimming cut 3 bases from V and 7 bases from J; bases unmatched to any gene: 1. The CDR3 is CASSIDRGNTIYF. CDR3 nucleotide sequence: TGTGCCAGTAGTATCGACAGGGGGAACACCATATATTTT.

The chain has TRBV7-2 and TRBJ1-5; D uncertain. Trimming left V 5 bases short and J 0 bases short, with 11 bases between. This CDR3 is built from 15 residues. Germline lookup yields CDR1 SGHTA and CDR2 FQGNSA. CDR3 in amino acids: CASSLFWNSNQPQHF. In nucleotides, the CDR3 is TGTGCCAGCAGCCTTTTTTGGAATAGCAATCAGCCCCAGCATTTT.

This clonotype has only a few counts. The V call is TRBV12-3 or TRBV12-4, the J call TRBJ1-1, with a possible D match to TRBD1 (5 bases). The CDR3 extends over 13 amino acids. V gave up 1 base and J gave up 8 bases, with 11 bases separating them. The DNA for the CDR3 is TGTGCCAGCAGTTTAGGCGGGGCCGGCGAAGCTTTCTTT. Its translation: CASSLGGAGEAFF.

The rearrangement uses TRBV7-9 and TRBJ2-6; D unclear. Per germline, CDR1 SEHNR and CDR2 FQNEAQ (reference sequence). There are 15 residues in the CDR3. Trimming took off 5 bases at V and 4 bases at J, with 12 bases between the two ends. CDR3 nucleotide sequence: TGTGCCAGCAGCCTCCTCGTCCGCGGGGCCAACGTCCTGACTTTC. Protein sequence: CASSLLVRGANVLTF.

This chain joins TRBV6-1 and TRBJ2-6; D might be TRBD1 (5 bases). The germline V gene encodes CDR1 MNHNS and CDR2 SASEGT. The CDR3 runs to 18 residues. V gave up 6 bases and J gave up 3 bases, with 21 bases separating them. The CDR3 region has the DNA TGTGCCAGCAGGGACGCGATACCTGACAGAGGTGGGGCCAACGTCCTGACTTTC. It yields the protein CASRDAIPDRGGANVLTF.

The table lists this clonotype with a few counts. The V call is TRBV28, the J call TRBJ1-5; 10 bases are a match to TRBD1. The CDR3 sequence is 14 residues long. V dropped 5 bases and J dropped 5; count of bases not matched to a gene: 3. The V gene's germline CDR1 is MDHEN and CDR2 SYDVKM. The CDR3 is CASSHDRGHQPQHF. Here the CDR3 DNA reads TGTGCCAGCAGTCACGACAGGGGGCATCAGCCCCAGCATTTT.

The chain employs TRBV20-1 and TRBJ2-5, with 11 bases lining up with TRBD2. V lost 7 bases and J lost 3; bases outside the gene matches: 7. Germline lookup yields CDR1 DFQATT and CDR2 SNEGSKA (reference sequence). This CDR3 has 14 residues. CDR3 residues: CSVWDSGGEETQYF. As DNA, the CDR3 is TGCAGTGTTTGGGATAGCGGGGGGGAAGAGACCCAGTACTTC.

V gene TRBV28 combines with J gene TRBJ2-1; D is perhaps TRBD1 (6 bases). This CDR3 has 12 amino acids. V dropped 2 bases and J dropped 14 bases, with 13 bases sitting between them. In germline, CDR1 is MDHEN, CDR2 SYDVKM. In DNA form, the CDR3 reads TGTGCCAGCAGTTTACTTACAGGGTGGGAGTTCTTC. Amino acids: CASSLLTGWEFF.

The gene calls are TRBV24-1 and TRBJ2-5; 8 bases are a match to TRBD1. Germline CDR1 reads KGHDR; CDR2 reads SFDVKD. The CDR3 has 15 amino acids. Trimming took 3 bases from V and 4 from J; bases not matched to a gene: 6. The CDR3 region is CATSDQGQGGETQYF. The CDR3 coding sequence is TGTGCCACCAGTGATCAAGGACAGGGAGGAGAGACCCAGTACTTC.

This clonotype was seen more than once but under ten times. This chain links TRBV7-2 with TRBJ1-3; D possibly corresponds to TRBD1 (5 bases). Trimming shortened V by 5 bases and J by 4 bases, and 9 bases separated the two germline ends. This CDR3 spans 13 amino acids. CDR1 is SGHTA and CDR2 is FQGNSA in the germline V gene. CDR3 region: CASSPSGGNTIYF. DNA for the CDR3: TGTGCCAGCAGCCCTTCAGGGGGAAACACCATATATTTT.

This clonotype showed up just once. The V and J genes are TRBV4-1 and TRBJ2-3; 10 bases fit TRBD2. V lost 0 bases and J lost 11; bases outside the gene matches: 14. CDR3 size: 17 residues. Per germline, CDR1 MGHRA and CDR2 YSYEKL. For the CDR3, the DNA is TGCGCCAGCAGCCAAGAAAGCGGGGGGGCCGGGAGGTTTATGCAGTATTTT. Translating gives CASSQESGGAGRFMQYF.

The chain joins TRBV20-1 to TRBJ1-3; no clear D. The CDR3 totals 14 residues. CDR1 and CDR2 (germline): DFQATT, SNEGSKA (reference sequence). The ends were cut back, 4 bases at V and 14 bases at J, with 24 bases in the middle. CDR3 in DNA: TGCAGTGCTAAGTCCGCAGCCGCCTTTAGAGGAGTATATTTT. It translates to CSAKSAAAFRGVYF.

This chain connects TRBV27 to TRBJ1-5; D is undetermined. The germline V gene encodes CDR1 MNHEY and CDR2 SMNVEV (reference sequence). V lost 3 bases and J lost 2, with 5 bases in between. The CDR3 runs to 13 residues. CDR3 nucleotide sequence: TGTGCCAGCAGTTTCGGCGGCAATCAGCCCCAGCATTTT. It encodes CASSFGGNQPQHF.

The rearrangement uses TRBV6-1 and TRBJ1-5; TRBD1 agrees at 7 bases. Germline lookup yields CDR1 MNHNS and CDR2 SASEGT. This CDR3 is built from 12 residues. J gave up 2 bases and V 11 bases, and 3 bases lay outside the gene matches. The CDR3 DNA follows: TGTGCCGGCGGGACAGGCAATCAGCCCCAGCATTTT. This translates into CAGGTGNQPQHF.

This clonotype came up a few times. DNA for the CDR3: TGCAGTGCTAGAGAGTTAGCGGGGGGGCGGGAGACCCAGTACTTC. Translated, it gives CSARELAGGRETQYF. The gene calls are TRBV20-1 and TRBJ2-5; 11 nucleotides line up with TRBD2. Germline CDR1 DFQATT, CDR2 SNEGSKA (reference sequence). The CDR3 loop spans 15 amino acids. With 0 bases clipped from V and 5 bases from J, the junction kept 5 bases outside the gene matches.

The chain joins TRBV7-2 to TRBJ1-1, with a weak D call TRBD1 (6 bases). Trimming pared 3 bases from V and 1 base from J, leaving 12 bases between. Germline CDR1 reads SGHTA; CDR2 reads FQGNSA. This CDR3 comprises 15 residues. Here the CDR3 reads CASSFYSGANTEAFF. CDR3 sequence (DNA): TGTGCCAGCAGCTTTTATTCAGGGGCGAACACTGAAGCTTTCTTT.

This clonotype was seen more than once but under ten times. This sequence joins TRBV7-2 and TRBJ2-5, with 10 positions matching TRBD2. J lost 9 bases, V lost 2 bases, and 6 bases had no gene match. The CDR3 is 14 amino acids. Germline loops: CDR1 SGHTA, CDR2 FQGNSA. CDR3 region: CASSLIAGGSSQYF. In DNA, the CDR3 is TGTGCCAGCAGCTTAATAGCGGGGGGTTCGTCCCAGTACTTC. The whole variable domain, filled in from reference TRBV7-2 and TRBJ2-5, reads GAGVSQSPSNKVTEKGKDVELRCDPISGHTALYWYRQSLGQGLEFLIYFQGNSAPDKSGLPSDRFSAERTGGSVSTLTIQRTQQEDSAVYLCASSLIAGGSSQYFGPGTRLLVL.

This clonotype was seen more than once but under ten times. V gene TRBV6-1 combines with J gene TRBJ1-3; no firm D call. This CDR3 is 17 amino acids long. Per germline, CDR1 MNHNS and CDR2 SASEGT. V shed 2 bases and J shed 0 bases, with 14 bases lying between them. CDR3: CASSERQASTSGNTIYF. In nucleotides, the CDR3 is TGTGCCAGCAGTGAAAGGCAGGCCTCAACCTCTGGAAACACCATATATTTT.

The J gene is TRBJ1-4, the V gene TRBV2, with 7 bases aligning to TRBD1. This CDR3 is 15 amino acids long. Losses at the gene ends were 3 bases for V and 4 bases for J; bases not matched to a gene: 5. Germline values: CDR1 SNHLY, CDR2 FYNNEI. The CDR3 bases are TGTGCCAGCAGTGATCCTTGGGACAGTAATGAAAAACTGTTTTTT. This encodes CASSDPWDSNEKLFF.

The chain uses TRBV5-4 and TRBJ1-2; D remains ambiguous. The germline CDR1 and CDR2 sequences are SGHNT and YYREEE (reference sequence). V was cut by 3 bases and J by 0 bases, with 12 bases left in between. The CDR3 covers 15 residues. CDR3 in amino acids: CASSWSRTSNYGYTF. The CDR3 DNA reads TGTGCCAGCAGCTGGAGCAGGACTTCTAACTATGGCTACACCTTC.

The chain employs TRBV12-3 or TRBV12-4 and TRBJ2-2, with TRBD1 identical over 9 bases. The J segment lost 2 bases and the V segment lost 5 bases, leaving 3 bases of the junction unmatched. The CDR3 runs 15 residues. The CDR3 protein is CASSGDRANTGELFF. CDR3 in DNA: TGTGCCAGCAGTGGGGACAGGGCCAACACCGGGGAGCTGTTTTTT.

The chain links TRBV6-5 to TRBJ2-7; D is perhaps TRBD2 (6 bases). V gave up 4 bases and J gave up 0 bases, with 10 bases separating them. This CDR3 comprises 14 residues. Germline CDR1 and CDR2: MNHEY and SVGAGI. CDR3 coding DNA: TGTGCCAGCAGTTCGGGGAGGAGCTCCTACGAGCAGTACTTC. This gives the protein CASSSGRSSYEQYF.

Written as DNA, the CDR3 is TGTGCCAGCAGTCCTCTGGTCAGGGTGCGGGGCTACACCTTC. It specifies CASSPLVRVRGYTF. V and J are TRBV6-1 and TRBJ1-2; D may be TRBD1 (5 bases). The CDR3 length is 14 residues. The V end was cut by 5 bases, the J end by 8 bases, with 18 bases between. From germline, CDR1 is MNHNS and CDR2 SASEGT.

This clonotype was counted a few times. The V and J genes are TRBV7-9 and TRBJ1-5; D call uncertain. From germline, CDR1 is SEHNR and CDR2 FQNEAQ (reference sequence). This CDR3 region has 13 residues. Trimming removed 5 bases at V and 1 base at J, with 6 bases between. CDR3 region: CASSPDSNQPQHF. CDR3 in DNA: TGTGCCAGCAGCCCTGACAGCAATCAGCCCCAGCATTTT.

This chain uses TRBV5-6 with TRBJ1-5, with D possibly being TRBD1 (5 bases). The CDR3 length is 16 residues. From germline, CDR1 is SGHDT and CDR2 YYEEEE. V lost 4 bases to trimming and J lost 3 bases, with 17 bases between them. The CDR3 loop is CASSRQMGTSNQPQHF. CDR3 coding DNA: TGTGCCAGCAGCCGGCAGATGGGGACCTCCAATCAGCCCCAGCATTTT.

This clonotype was seen a few times. The rearrangement joins TRBV5-8 to TRBJ1-2; D uncertain. V lost 7 bases and J 2 bases, leaving 18 bases between the germline ends. The CDR3 has 15 amino acids. The germline CDR1 and CDR2 sequences are SGHTS and YDEGEE. CDR3 region: CASSQSGRQNYGYTF. In nucleotides, the CDR3 is TGTGCCAGCTCCCAGTCAGGTCGCCAGAACTATGGCTACACCTTC.

The J gene is TRBJ2-3, the V gene TRBV6-1, with D unresolved. Germline loops: CDR1 MNHNS, CDR2 SASEGT. Trimming cost V 5 bases and J 6 bases, with 18 bases left between them. CDR3 size: 15 residues. This CDR3 is CASSRYPRVQDTQYF. The CDR3 DNA reads TGTGCCAGCAGTCGATACCCCCGGGTCCAGGATACGCAGTATTTT.

The chain joins TRBV28 to TRBJ1-3; no definite D call. The CDR3 is 14 residues long. Per germline, CDR1 MDHEN and CDR2 SYDVKM. The germline V and J ends were trimmed by 6 bases and 0 bases, with 9 bases remaining between them. The DNA of the CDR3 is TGTGCCAGCAGCCACCTGGACTCTGGAAACACCATATATTTT. Translated: CASSHLDSGNTIYF.